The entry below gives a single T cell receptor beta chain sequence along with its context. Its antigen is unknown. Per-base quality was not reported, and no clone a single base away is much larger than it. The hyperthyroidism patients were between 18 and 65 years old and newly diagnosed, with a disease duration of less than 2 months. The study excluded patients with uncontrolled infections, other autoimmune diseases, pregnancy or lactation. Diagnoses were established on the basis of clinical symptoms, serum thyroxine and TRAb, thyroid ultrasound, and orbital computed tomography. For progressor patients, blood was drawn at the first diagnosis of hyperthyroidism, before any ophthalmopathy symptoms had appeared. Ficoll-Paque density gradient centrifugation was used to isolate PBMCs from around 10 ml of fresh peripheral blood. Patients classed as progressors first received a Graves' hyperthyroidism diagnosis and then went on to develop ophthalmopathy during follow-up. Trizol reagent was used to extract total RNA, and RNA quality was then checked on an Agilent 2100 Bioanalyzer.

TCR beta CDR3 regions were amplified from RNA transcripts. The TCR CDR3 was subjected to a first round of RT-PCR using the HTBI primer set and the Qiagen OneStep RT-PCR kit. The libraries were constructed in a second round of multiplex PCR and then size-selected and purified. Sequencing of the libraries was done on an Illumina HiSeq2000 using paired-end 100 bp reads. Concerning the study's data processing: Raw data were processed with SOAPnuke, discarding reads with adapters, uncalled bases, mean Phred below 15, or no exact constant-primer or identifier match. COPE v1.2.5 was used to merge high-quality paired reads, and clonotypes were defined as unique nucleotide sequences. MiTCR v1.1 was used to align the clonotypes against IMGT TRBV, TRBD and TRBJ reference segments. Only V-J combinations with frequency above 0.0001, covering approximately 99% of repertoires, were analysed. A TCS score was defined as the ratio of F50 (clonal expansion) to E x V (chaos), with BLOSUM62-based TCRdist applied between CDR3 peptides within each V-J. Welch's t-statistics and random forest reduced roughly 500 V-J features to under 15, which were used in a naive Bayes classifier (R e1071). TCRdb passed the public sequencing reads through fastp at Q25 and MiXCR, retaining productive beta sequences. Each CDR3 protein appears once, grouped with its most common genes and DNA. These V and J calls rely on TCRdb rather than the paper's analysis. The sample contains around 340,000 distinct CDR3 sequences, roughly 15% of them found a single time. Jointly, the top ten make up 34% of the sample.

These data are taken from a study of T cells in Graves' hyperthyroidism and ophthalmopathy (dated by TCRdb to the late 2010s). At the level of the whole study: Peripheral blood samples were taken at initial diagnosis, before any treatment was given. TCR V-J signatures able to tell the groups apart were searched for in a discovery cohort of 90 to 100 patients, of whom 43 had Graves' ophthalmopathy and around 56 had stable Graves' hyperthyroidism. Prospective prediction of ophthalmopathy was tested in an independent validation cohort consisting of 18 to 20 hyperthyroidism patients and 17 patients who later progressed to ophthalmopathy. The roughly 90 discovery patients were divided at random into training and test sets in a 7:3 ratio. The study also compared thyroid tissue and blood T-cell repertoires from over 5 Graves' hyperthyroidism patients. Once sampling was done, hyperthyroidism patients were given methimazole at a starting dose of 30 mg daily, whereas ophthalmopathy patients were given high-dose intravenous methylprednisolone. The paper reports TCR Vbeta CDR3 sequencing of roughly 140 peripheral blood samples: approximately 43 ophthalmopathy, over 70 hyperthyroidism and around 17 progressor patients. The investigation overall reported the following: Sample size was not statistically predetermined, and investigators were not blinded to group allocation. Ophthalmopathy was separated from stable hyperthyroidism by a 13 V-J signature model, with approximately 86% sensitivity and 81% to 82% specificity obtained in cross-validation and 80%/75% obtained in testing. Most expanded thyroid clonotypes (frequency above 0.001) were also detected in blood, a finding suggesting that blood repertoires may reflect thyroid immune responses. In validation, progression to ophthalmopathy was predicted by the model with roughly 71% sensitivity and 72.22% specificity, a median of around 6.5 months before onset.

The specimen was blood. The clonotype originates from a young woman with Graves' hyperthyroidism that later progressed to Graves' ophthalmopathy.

CDR3 loop: CASSRTGQPQHF. The bases read TGTGCCAGCAGCCGGACGGGTCAGCCCCAGCATTTT. Recombination connected TRBV4-2 to TRBJ1-5; no D gene call is confident. Inclusive of the bounding cysteine and phenylalanine, the CDR3 is 12 residues long. Left in the record is the CDR3 DNA by itself, 36 bases read in frame from the first base. The V and J ends are trimmed by 4 bases and 6 bases, leaving 7 bases between them. From the germline V gene, CDR1 is LGHNA and CDR2 is YNFKEQ.